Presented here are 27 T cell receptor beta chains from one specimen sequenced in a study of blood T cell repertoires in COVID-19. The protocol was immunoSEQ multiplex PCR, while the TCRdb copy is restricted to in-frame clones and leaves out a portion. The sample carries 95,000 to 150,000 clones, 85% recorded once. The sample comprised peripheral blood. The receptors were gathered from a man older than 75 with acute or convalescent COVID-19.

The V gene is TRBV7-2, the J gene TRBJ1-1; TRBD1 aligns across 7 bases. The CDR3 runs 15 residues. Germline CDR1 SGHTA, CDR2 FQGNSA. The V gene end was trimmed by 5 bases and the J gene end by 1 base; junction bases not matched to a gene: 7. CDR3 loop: CASSPTGARNTEAFF. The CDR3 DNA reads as TGTGCCAGCAGCCCTACAGGGGCGCGGAACACTGAAGCTTTCTTT.

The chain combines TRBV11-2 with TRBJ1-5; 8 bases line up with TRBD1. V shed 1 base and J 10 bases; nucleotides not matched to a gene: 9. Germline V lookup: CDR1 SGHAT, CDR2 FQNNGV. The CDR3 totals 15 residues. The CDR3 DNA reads TGTGCCAGCAGCTTAGGGAGACAGGGGAGGGAACCCCAGCATTTT. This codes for CASSLGRQGREPQHF.

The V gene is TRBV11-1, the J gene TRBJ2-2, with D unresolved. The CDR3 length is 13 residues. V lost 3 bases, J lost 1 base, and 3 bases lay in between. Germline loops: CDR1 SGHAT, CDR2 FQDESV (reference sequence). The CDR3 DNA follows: TGTGCCAGCAGCTTCCTGAACACCGGGGAGCTGTTTTTT. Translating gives CASSFLNTGELFF.

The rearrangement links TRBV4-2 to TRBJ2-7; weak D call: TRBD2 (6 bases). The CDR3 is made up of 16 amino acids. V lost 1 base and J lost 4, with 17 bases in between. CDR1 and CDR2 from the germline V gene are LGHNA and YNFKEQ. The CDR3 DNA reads TGTGCCAGCAGCCAAGTTACCTCGGGGGTCGGGTACGAGCAGTACTTC. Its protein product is CASSQVTSGVGYEQYF.

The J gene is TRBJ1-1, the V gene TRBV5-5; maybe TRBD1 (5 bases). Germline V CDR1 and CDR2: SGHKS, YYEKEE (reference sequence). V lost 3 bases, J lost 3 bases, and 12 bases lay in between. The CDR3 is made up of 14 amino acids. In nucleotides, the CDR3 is TGTGCCAGCAGCTGGCAGGGTGGCCACACTGAAGCTTTCTTT. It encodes CASSWQGGHTEAFF.

DNA of the CDR3: TGTGCCAGCAGCCTCGGGTCGGGAGGGATGCAGTATTTT. This encodes CASSLGSGGMQYF. The chain joins TRBV7-3 to TRBJ2-3, with 8 bases lining up with TRBD2. The CDR3 consists of 13 residues. With V trimmed by 5 bases and J by 11 bases, 9 bases remained unmatched. CDR1 SGHTA and CDR2 FQGTGA come from the germline V gene.

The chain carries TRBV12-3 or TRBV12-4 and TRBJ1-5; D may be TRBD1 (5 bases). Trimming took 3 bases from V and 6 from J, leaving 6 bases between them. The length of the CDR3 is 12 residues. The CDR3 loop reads CASSFQGQPQHF. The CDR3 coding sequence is TGTGCCAGCAGTTTTCAGGGTCAGCCCCAGCATTTT.

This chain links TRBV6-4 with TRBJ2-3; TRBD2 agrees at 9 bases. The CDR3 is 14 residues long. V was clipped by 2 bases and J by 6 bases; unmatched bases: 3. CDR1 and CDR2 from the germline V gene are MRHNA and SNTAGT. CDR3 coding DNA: TGTGCCAGCAGTGACGCGGGAGGGGCCGATACGCAGTATTTT. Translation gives CASSDAGGADTQYF.

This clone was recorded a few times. CDR3 DNA: TGTGCCAGCTCACCAGGGAATCGGGGTGCATCACCCCTCCACTTT. Protein product: CASSPGNRGASPLHF. V gene TRBV18 combines with J gene TRBJ1-6; no definite D call. Trimming left V 2 bases short and J 10 bases short, with 15 bases between. Looked up from germline, CDR1 is KGHSH and CDR2 is LQKENI. The CDR3 consists of 15 residues.

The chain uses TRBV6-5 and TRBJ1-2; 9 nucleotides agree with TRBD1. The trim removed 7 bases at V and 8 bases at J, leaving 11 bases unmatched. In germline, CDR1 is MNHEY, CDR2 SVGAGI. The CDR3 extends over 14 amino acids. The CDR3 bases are TGTGCCAGCATCTTGGACAGGGGCGGGGGAGGCTACACCTTC. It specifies CASILDRGGGGYTF.

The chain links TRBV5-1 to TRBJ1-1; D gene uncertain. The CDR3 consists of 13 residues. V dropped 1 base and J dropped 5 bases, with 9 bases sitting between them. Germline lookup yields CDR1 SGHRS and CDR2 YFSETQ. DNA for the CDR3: TGCGCCAGCAGCTTGTTATCCGGGACTGAAGCTTTCTTT. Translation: CASSLLSGTEAFF.

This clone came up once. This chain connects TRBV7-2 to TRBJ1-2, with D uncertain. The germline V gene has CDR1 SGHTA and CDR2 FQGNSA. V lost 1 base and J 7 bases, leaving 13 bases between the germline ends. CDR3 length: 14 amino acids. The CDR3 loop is CASSLDRSGGGYTF. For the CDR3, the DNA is TGTGCCAGCAGCTTAGATAGGTCGGGAGGTGGCTACACCTTC.

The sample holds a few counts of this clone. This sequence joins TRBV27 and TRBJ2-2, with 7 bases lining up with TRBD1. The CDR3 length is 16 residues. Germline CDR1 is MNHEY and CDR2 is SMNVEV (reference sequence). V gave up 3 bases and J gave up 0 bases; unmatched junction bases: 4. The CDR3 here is CASSFLQGANTGELFF. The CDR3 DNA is TGTGCCAGCAGTTTTTTGCAGGGGGCGAACACCGGGGAGCTGTTTTTT.

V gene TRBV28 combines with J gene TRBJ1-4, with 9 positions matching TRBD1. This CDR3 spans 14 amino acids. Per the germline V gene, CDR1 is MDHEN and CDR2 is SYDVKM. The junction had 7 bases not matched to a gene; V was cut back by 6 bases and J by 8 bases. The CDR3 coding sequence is TGTGCCAGCAGCCCTCGACAGGGGGGCGAAAAACTGTTTTTT. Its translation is CASSPRQGGEKLFF.

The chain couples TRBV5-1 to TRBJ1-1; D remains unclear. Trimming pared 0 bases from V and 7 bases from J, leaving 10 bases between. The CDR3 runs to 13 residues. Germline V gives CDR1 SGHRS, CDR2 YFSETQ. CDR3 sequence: CASSLDSRGEAFF. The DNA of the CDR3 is TGCGCCAGCAGCTTGGACAGTCGTGGTGAAGCTTTCTTT. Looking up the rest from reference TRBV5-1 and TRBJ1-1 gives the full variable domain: KAGVTQTPRYLIKTRGQQVTLSCSPISGHRSVSWYQQTPGQGLQFLFEYFSETQRNKGNFPGRFSGRQFSNSRSEMNVSTLELGDSALYLCASSLDSRGEAFFGQGTRLTVV.

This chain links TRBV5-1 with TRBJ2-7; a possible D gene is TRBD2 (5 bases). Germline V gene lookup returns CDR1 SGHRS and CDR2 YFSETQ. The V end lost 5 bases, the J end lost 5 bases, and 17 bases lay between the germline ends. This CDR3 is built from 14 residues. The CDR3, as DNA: TGCGCCAGCAGTGCCTCCGGGGTAAGGAACGAGCAGTACTTC. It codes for CASSASGVRNEQYF.

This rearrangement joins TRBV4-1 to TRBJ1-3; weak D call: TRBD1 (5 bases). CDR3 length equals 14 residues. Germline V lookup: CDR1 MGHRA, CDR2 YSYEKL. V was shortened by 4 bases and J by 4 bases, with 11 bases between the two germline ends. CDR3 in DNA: TGCGCCAGCAGCCCCTCAGGGTCCGGAAACACCATATATTTT. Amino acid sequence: CASSPSGSGNTIYF.

This CDR3 is CASSLSAPGDQYF. CDR3 bases: TGTGCCAGCAGCTTATCCGCCCCAGGGGACCAGTACTTC. The chain is built from TRBV7-3 and TRBJ2-5; tentatively, D is TRBD1 (6 bases). The germline V gene has CDR1 SGHTA and CDR2 FQGTGA. Trimming left V 2 bases short and J 10 bases short, with 14 bases between. The CDR3 runs 13 residues.

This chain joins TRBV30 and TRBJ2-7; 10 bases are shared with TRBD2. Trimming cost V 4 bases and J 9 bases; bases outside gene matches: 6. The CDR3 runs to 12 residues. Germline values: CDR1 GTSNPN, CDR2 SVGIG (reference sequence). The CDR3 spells CAWKVAGGAQYF. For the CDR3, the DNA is TGTGCCTGGAAGGTAGCGGGAGGCGCGCAGTACTTC.

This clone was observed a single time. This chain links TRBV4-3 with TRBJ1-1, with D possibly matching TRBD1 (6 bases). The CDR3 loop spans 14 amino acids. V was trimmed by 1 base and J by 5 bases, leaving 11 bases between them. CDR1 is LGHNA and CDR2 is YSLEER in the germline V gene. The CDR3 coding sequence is TGCGCCAGCAGCCAAGGCCAGGGACATACTGAAGCTTTCTTT. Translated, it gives CASSQGQGHTEAFF.

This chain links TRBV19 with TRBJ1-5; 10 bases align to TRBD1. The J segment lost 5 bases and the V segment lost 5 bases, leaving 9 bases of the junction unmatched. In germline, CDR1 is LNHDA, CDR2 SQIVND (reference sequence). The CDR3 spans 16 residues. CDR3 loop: CASSLGWDRGDQPQHF. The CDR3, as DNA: TGTGCCAGTAGTTTGGGTTGGGACAGGGGAGATCAGCCCCAGCATTTT.

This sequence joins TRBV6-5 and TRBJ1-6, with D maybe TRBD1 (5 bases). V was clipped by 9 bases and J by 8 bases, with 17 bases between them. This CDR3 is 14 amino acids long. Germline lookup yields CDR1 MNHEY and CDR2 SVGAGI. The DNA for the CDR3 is TGTGCCAGTCGAAGGGGCAAGACAGATTCACCCCTCCACTTT. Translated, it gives CASRRGKTDSPLHF.

CDR3 coding DNA: TGTGCCAGCAGCGCCTTGGCGGCGGATCAGCCCCAGCATTTT. Translation gives CASSALAADQPQHF. The chain joins TRBV2 to TRBJ1-5; D not certain. This CDR3 has 14 residues. V was pared by 6 bases and J by 5 bases, with 14 bases between. Germline V gene sequence: CDR1 SNHLY, CDR2 FYNNEI.

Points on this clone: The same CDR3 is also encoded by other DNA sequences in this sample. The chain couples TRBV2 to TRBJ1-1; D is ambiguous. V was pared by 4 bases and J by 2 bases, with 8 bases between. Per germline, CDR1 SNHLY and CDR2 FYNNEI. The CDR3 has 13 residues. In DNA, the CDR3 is TGTGCCAGCAGTGGACAATCCAACACTGAAGCTTTCTTT. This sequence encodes CASSGQSNTEAFF.

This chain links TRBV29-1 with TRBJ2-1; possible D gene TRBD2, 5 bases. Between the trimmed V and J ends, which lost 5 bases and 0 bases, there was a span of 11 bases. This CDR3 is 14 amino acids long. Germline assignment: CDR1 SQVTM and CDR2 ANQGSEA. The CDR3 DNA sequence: TGCAGCGTTACACGCCGGGACTCCTACAATGAGCAGTTCTTC. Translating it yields CSVTRRDSYNEQFF.

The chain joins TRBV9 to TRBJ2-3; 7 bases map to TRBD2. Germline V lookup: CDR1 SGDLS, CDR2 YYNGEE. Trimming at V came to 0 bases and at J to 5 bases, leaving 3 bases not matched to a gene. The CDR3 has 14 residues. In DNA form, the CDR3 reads TGTGCCAGCAGCGTAGCGCGGGAGAAAGATACGCAGTATTTT. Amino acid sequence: CASSVAREKDTQYF.

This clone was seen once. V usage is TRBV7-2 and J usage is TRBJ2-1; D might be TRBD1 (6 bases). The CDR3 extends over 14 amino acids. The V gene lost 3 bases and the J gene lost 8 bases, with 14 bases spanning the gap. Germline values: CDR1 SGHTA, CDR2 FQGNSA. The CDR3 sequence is CASSFSGATHEQFF. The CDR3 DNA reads TGTGCCAGCAGCTTTTCAGGGGCAACACATGAGCAGTTCTTC.